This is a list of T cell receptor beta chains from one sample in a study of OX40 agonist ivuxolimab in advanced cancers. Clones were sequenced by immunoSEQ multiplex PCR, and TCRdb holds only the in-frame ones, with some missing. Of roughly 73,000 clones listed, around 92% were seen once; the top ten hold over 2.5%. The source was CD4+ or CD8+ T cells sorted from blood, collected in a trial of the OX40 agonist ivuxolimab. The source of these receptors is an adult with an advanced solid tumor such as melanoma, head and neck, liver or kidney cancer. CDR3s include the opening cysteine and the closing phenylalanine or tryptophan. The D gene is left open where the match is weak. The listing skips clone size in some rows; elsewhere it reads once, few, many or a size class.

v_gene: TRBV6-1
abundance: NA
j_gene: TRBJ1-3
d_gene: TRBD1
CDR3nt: TGTGCCAGCAGTGAAAGCGGGACAGGGCCCTTAGTTTCTTTCTTT
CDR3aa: CASSESGTGPLVSFF

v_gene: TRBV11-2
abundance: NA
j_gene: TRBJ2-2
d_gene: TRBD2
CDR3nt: TGTGCCAGCAGCCCCGTCGACGGGAGGGGAAACACCGGGGAGCTGTTTTTT
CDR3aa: CASSPVDGRGNTGELFF

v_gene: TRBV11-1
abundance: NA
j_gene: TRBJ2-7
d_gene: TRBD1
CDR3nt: TGTGCCAGCAGCTTAGGGACAGGGCTCGAGCAGTACTTC
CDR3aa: CASSLGTGLEQYF

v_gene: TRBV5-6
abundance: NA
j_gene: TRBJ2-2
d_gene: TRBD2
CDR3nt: TGTGCCAGCAGCCTCCAGTTAGCGGGACAGAACACCGGGGAGCTGTTTTTT
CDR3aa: CASSLQLAGQNTGELFF

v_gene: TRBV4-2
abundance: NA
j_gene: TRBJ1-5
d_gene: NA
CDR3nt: TGTGCCAGCAGCGTCCAGGGTAGCAATCAGCCCCAGCATTTT
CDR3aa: CASSVQGSNQPQHF

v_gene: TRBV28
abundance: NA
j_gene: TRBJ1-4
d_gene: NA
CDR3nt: TGTGCCAGCAGTCAGACCGGGACGGGAGCAACTAATGAAAAACTGTTTTTT
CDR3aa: CASSQTGTGATNEKLFF

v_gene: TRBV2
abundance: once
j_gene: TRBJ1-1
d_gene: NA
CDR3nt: TGTGCCAGCGGGAGGGAGGGCAGTGCTTTCTTT
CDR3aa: CASGREGSAFF

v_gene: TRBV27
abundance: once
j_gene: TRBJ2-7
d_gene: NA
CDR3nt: TGTGCCAGCAGTCTTAAACCAGCCTACGAGCAGTACTTC
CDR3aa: CASSLKPAYEQYF

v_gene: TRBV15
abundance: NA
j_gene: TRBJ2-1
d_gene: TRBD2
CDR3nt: TGTGCCACCAGCAGACCTCGGACTAGCAGTATACAGCAGTTCTTC
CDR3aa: CATSRPRTSSIQQFF

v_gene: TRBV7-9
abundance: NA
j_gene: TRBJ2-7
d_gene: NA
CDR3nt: TGTGCCAGCAGCTTAGAAATTCACAGGGTTTCCTACGAGCAGTACTTC
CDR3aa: CASSLEIHRVSYEQYF

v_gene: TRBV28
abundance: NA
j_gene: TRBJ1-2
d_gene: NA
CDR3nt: TGTGCCAGCAGTGCGGGGGGTAACTATGGCTACACCTTC
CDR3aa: CASSAGGNYGYTF

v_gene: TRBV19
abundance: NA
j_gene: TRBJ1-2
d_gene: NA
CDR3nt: TGTGCCAGTAGCTTTCTGGCCCGCTATGGCTACACCTTC
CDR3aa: CASSFLARYGYTF

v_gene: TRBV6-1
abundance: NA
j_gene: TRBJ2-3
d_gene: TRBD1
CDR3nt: TGTGCCAGCATTCTGACAGGGGATCCCACAGATACGCAGTATTTT
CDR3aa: CASILTGDPTDTQYF

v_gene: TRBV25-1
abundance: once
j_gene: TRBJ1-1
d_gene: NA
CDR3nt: TGTGCCAGCAGTGAAGGCCCCAGGCAAGCTTTCTTT
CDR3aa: CASSEGPRQAFF

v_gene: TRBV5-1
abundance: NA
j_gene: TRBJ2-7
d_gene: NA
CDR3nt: TGCGCCAGCAGCTCGGACAATTCCTACGAGCAGTACTTC
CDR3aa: CASSSDNSYEQYF

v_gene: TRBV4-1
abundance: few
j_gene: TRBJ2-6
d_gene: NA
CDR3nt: TGCGCCAGCAGCCAGGAGGGACAGACCGACTCTGGGGCCAACGTCCTGACTTTC
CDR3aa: CASSQEGQTDSGANVLTF

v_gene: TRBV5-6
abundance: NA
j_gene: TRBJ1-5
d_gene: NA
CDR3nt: TGTGCCAGCAGCTTAAGAGGCGGCAGTAGCAATCAGCCCCAGCATTTT
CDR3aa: CASSLRGGSSNQPQHF

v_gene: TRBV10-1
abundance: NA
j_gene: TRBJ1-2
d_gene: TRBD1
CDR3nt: TGCGCCAGCAGTGAGGGACAGGCTTATGGCTACACCTTC
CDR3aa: CASSEGQAYGYTF

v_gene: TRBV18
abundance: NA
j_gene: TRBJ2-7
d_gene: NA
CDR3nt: TGTGCCAGCTCACCACCGTCGGAGTACGACGAGCAGTACTTC
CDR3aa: CASSPPSEYDEQYF

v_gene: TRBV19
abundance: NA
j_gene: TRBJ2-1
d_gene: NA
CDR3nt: TGTGCCAGTAGTATTCCCCCCAGGTATGGTAGAAATGAGCAGTTCTTC
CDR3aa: CASSIPPRYGRNEQFF

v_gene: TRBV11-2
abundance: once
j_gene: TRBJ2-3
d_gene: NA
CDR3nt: TGTGCCAGCAGCAATCCGACACTGGGCACAGATACGCAGTATTTT
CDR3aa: CASSNPTLGTDTQYF

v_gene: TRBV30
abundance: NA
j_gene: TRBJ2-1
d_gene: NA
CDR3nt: TGTGCCTGGAGTGGGCCAGGCGCCTACAATGAGCAGTTCTTC
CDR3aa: CAWSGPGAYNEQFF

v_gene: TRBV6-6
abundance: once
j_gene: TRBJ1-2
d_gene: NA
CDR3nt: TGTGCCAGCAGGGCAGGGGAGAACTATGGCTACACCTTC
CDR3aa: CASRAGENYGYTF

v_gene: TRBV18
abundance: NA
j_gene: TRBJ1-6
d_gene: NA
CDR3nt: TGTGCCAGCTCAATTCTGGACAGAAATTCACCCCTCCACTTT
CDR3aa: CASSILDRNSPLHF

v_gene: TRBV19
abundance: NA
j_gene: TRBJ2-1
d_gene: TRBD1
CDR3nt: TGTGCCAGTAGTGCGACAGGGACCTACAATGAGCAGTTCTTC
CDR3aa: CASSATGTYNEQFF

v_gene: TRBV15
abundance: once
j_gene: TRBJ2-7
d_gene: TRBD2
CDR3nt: TGTGCCACCAGCACCCGGACTAGCGTGGCCTACGAGCAGTACTTC
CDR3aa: CATSTRTSVAYEQYF

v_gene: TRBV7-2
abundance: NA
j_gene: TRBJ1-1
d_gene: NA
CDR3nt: TGTGCCAGCAGCTTAAGCCCGGGGAACACTGAAGCTTTCTTT
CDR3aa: CASSLSPGNTEAFF